The entry below describes one TCR beta chain. This clone was observed a single time. Its antigen is not yet known. An end of the junction differs from the germline gene, which may be a read error. The record originates from a study of shared clonotypes between healthy human individuals (dated by TCRdb to about 2020). Regarding the research as a whole: The cohort included three men and a couple of women between 18 and 49 years of age. For each donor, CD4 naive and CD4 memory were each run on three plates, CD8 naive on two plates, and CD8 memory on one plate. Blood TCR repertoires of about five healthy adults were deeply sequenced to estimate repertoire size and the extent of clonotype sharing between individuals. To increase sequencing depth and limit assay-specific biases, different laboratories used diverse techniques to prepare libraries and sequence TCR repertoires. Per donor, leukapheresis produced somewhere between about 0.94 and 9 billion PBMCs. Paper-wide results and their limitations: Incomplete sequencing was indicated by rarefaction of sorted-subset datasets, despite the large sequencing depth. Higher generation probabilities were observed for clonotypes shared by all four sorted-subset donors than for non-shared clonotypes. Only blood was sampled, and tissue TCR repertoires likely differ from those in blood. Estimated clonotype richness was generally larger for naive than for memory subsets. Based on pairwise subsampling, the degree of clonotype sharing among donors was expected to be affected by sequencing depth. The small number of donors limited the genetic and exposure-history diversity represented. Across a few donors, approximately 5% of naive CD4, 3.5% of naive CD8, roughly 2.2% of memory CD4, and approximately 0.4% of memory CD8 clonotypes were shared.

Healthy HIV-negative adults with no recently reported acute infections or vaccinations were included as donors. All donors were Caucasian adults living in Nashville, Tennessee, USA. CD4+ T cells were enriched through magnetic negative selection, after which naive cells were positively selected on CD45RA and the remaining negative fraction served as the memory subset. After blood collection by leukapheresis, PBMCs were isolated using Ficoll-Histopaque density gradient centrifugation and then cryopreserved in the vapor phase of liquid nitrogen. Analytical flow cytometry was used to check the purity and quantity of each magnetically sorted T cell population. From each sorted fraction, genomic DNA was isolated and quantified by UV absorbance on a Nanodrop 2000c. Using the deep immunoSEQ assay, multiplex PCR amplified TCR CDR3 regions from genomic DNA. Extracted genomic DNA from each cell subset was spread evenly across all wells of several immunoSEQ 96-well plates, with each plate serving as a replicate. For sorted subsets, roughly 200 ng genomic DNA, equal to about 30,000 T cell genomes, was loaded into each replicate PCR. Purified libraries were quantified with a Qubit 3.0 fluorometer, sized on a Bioanalyzer 2100, and re-quantified with the KAPA Library Quantification kit. Each immunoSEQ 96-well plate was sequenced on its own single-read 150-cycle Illumina NextSeq 550 flow cell. Regarding the original processing steps: Because the immunoSEQ output included only junctional sequences and no quality scores, the filtering could not be the same as the filtering used for full-length reads. To assign V/J genes and CDR3, sequences were annotated against IMGT germline references using PyIR, a Python wrapper for IgBLAST v1.9. Reads with weak V/J assignments (E-value above 1e-6), missing CDR3, stop codons, out-of-frame junctions, or ambiguous translated residues were removed. V3J clonotypes were defined by identical inferred V gene, J gene, and CDR3 amino acid sequence. To compute the percentage overlap between repertoires, the number of shared unique clonotypes was divided by the size of the smaller repertoire. RTK rarefaction, the Chao1 estimator, and Recon v2.1 estimates of unobserved clonotypes were used to assess repertoire richness. OLGA was used to compute generation probabilities for all TCRbeta clonotypes that the gDNA method yielded from a handful of donors. TCRdb mirrors the immuneACCESS table, restricted to in-frame sequences. Some clones are absent from its copies; in checked studies, under half trace to an unresolved V gene, and the reason for the others is unknown. V and J calls plus clone size are reproduced from that table; the DNA served to infer D and trimming. This sample has 1.4 million to 1.5 million clones in its table, and roughly 96% of those were observed once. Roughly 1.1% of the sample rests with the top ten.

The CDR3 holds 14 amino acids from the cysteine to the phenylalanine. Only the CDR3 part of the read is kept: 42 bases, read in frame from the first base. CDR1 is given as MNHEY and CDR2 as SMNVEV, both from the germline V gene (reference sequence). Sequencing input: naive CD4+ T cells sorted from blood. The label giving this sample's cell subset or site can be read as: CD45RA+ positively selected. This TCR came from a man younger than 45 in good health. The rearrangement combines TRBV27 with TRBJ2-7; the D gene identity is not certain. The DNA sequence follows: TGTGCCAGCAGTCCGTCTACAATGGGGTACGTGCAGTACTTC. This sequence encodes CASSPSTMGYVQYF.